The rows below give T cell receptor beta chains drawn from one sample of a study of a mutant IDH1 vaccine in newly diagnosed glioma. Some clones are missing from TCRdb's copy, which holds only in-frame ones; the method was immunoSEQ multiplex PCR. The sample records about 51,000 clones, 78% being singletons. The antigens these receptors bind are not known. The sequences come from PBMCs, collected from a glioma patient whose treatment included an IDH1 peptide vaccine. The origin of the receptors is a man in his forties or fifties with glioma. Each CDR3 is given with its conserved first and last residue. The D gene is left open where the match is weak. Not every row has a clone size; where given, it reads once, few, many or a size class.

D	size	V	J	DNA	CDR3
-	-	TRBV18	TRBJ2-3	TGTGCCAGCTCACCGGCGCGGGGGCCCGATACGCAGTATTTT	CASSPARGPDTQYF
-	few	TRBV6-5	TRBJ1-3	TGTGCCAGCAGTTACAACCACCCAACTCTAGGAAACACCATATATTTT	CASSYNHPTLGNTIYF
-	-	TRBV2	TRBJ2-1	TGTGCCAGCAGTGTTTTAACAGGTCCTCCAAGTTCGGGAAACAATGAGCAGTTCTTC	CASSVLTGPPSSGNNEQFF
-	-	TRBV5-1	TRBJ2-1	TGCGCCAGCAGCCAGCTGCAGGGGGGCTCCTACAATGAGCAGTTCTTC	CASSQLQGGSYNEQFF
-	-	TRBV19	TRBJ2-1	TGTGCCAGTAGTATAGCTGCTCCCGCGGGAAATGAGCAGTTCTTC	CASSIAAPAGNEQFF
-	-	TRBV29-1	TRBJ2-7	TGCAGCGTTGAAGTAAAGGGACATAAGACCTACGAGCAGTACTTC	CSVEVKGHKTYEQYF
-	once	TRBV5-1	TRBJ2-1	TGCGCCAGCAGCAACGACCAAAAGTGGGAGCAGTTCTTC	CASSNDQKWEQFF
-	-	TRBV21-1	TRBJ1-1	TGTGCCAGCAGCGGCCGGCCAGGGCCTGGAGACACTGAAGCTTTCTTT	CASSGRPGPGDTEAFF
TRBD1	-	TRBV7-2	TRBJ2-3	TGTGCCAGCAGCCAAGGGACAGGGTACGCTAGCACAGATACGCAGTATTTT	CASSQGTGYASTDTQYF
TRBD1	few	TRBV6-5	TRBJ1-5	TGTGCCAGCAGTTGGACAGGGGTAAACCAGCCCCAGCATTTT	CASSWTGVNQPQHF
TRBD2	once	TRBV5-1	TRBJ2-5	TGCGCCAGCAGCTTGGATGTAGCGGGGGGAGGGGAGACCCAGTACTTC	CASSLDVAGGGETQYF
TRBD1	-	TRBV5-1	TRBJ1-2	TGCGCCAGCAGCTTAATGACAGGGGGCAATGGCTACACCTTC	CASSLMTGGNGYTF
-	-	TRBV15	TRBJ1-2	TGTGCCACCAGCAGTCCAAAGGGGGATGCCTATGGCTACACCTTC	CATSSPKGDAYGYTF
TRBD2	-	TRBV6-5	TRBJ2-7	TGTGCCAGTTCCCCCTTGGGCGGGGGGGCTAACGAGCAGTACTTC	CASSPLGGGANEQYF
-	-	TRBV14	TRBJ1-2	TGTGCCAGCAGCCTGACATCCCGCACGGGTGGCTACACCTTC	CASSLTSRTGGYTF
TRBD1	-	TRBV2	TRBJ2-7	TGTGCCAGCAGTTTGGACAGGGGCGCCTACGAGCAGTACTTC	CASSLDRGAYEQYF
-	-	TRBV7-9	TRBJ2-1	TGTGCCAGCGGGGCGGGGTACGATGAGCAGTTCTTC	CASGAGYDEQFF
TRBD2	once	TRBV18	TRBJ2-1	TGTGCCAGCTCACCAAATAGCGGGGACAATGAGCAGTTCTTC	CASSPNSGDNEQFF
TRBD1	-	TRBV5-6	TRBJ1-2	TGTGCCAGCAGCCTTGCCGGGACAGGGGCTAACTATGGCTACACCTTC	CASSLAGTGANYGYTF
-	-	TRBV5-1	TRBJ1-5	TGCGCCAGCAGCCTCCGGGGGGGGGAACAGCCCCAGCATTTT	CASSLRGGEQPQHF
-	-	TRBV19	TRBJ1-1	TGTGCCAGTAGTTCAGGAGGGGAAGAGGCTTTCTTT	CASSSGGEEAFF
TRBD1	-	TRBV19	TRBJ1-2	TGTGCCAGTAGCTCAAGCAGGACAGGGGGCCAGTCGACCTATGGCTACACCTTC	CASSSSRTGGQSTYGYTF
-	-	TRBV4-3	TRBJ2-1	TGCGCCAGCAGCCAAGTGCGGGGAGACGCCTACAATGAGCAGTTCTTC	CASSQVRGDAYNEQFF
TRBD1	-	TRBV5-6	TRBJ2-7	TGTGCCAGCAGCCCTGGACAGGGGGCATACTTCTACGAGCAGTACTTC	CASSPGQGAYFYEQYF
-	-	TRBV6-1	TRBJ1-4	TGTGCCAGCAGTGAAATACAGGGAGTCACTAATGAAAAACTGTTTTTT	CASSEIQGVTNEKLFF
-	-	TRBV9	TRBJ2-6	TGTGCCAGCAGCGTAGATGATCCGGGGACAGGGGCCAACGTCCTGACTTTC	CASSVDDPGTGANVLTF
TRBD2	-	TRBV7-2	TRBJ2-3	TGTGCCAGCAGCTTGGGTCCGAGGGTAGCGGGGGGCCCCCCGGATACGCAGTATTTT	CASSLGPRVAGGPPDTQYF
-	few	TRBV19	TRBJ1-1	TGTGCCAGTAGTTACCGGGAGGGGAGCACTGAAGCTTTCTTT	CASSYREGSTEAFF
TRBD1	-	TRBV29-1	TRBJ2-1	TGCAGCGTAGGGACAGGGAACAATGAGCAGTTCTTC	CSVGTGNNEQFF
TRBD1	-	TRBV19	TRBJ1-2	TGTGCCAGTAGTAGGACAGGGGCGGAAGGCTACACCTTC	CASSRTGAEGYTF
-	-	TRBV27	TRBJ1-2	TGTGCCAGACAGGAGGCAGGAGCTAACTATGGCTACACCTTC	CARQEAGANYGYTF
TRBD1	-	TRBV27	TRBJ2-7	TGTGCCAGCAGGCTTACCGGGACAGAGGCCTACGAGCAGTACTTC	CASRLTGTEAYEQYF
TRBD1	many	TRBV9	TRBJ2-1	TGTGCCAGCAGCTCGGGACAGGGAGGGATCAATGAGCAGTTCTTC	CASSSGQGGINEQFF
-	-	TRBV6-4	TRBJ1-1	TGTGCCAGCAGTGACCGGGACACCTACACTGAAGCTTTCTTT	CASSDRDTYTEAFF
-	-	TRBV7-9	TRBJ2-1	TGTGCCAGCAGCTTAGACCACTTCTCCTACAATGAGCAGTTCTTC	CASSLDHFSYNEQFF
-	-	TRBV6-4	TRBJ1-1	TGTGCCAGCAGTAGAGACGGTGAAAACACTGAAGCTTTCTTT	CASSRDGENTEAFF
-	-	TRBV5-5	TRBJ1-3	TGTGCCAGCATCCCCGGGACGGGGGCGCGAGGAAACACCATATATTTT	CASIPGTGARGNTIYF
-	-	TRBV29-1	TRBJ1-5	TGCAGCGTAGGGACGGCGAATCAGCCCCAGCATTTT	CSVGTANQPQHF